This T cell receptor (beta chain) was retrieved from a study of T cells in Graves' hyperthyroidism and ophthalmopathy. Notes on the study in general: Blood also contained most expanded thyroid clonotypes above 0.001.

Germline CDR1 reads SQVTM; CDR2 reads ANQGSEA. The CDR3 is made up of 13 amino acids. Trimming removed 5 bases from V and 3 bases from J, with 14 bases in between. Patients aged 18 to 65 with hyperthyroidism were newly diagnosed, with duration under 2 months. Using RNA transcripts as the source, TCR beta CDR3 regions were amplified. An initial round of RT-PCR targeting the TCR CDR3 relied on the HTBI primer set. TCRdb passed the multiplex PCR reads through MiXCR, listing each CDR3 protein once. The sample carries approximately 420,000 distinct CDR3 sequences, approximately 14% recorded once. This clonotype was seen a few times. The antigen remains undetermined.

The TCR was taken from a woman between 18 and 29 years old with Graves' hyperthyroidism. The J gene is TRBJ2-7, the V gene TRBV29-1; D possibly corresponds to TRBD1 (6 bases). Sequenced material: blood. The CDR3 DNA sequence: TGCAGCGTTTACAGGGATACCCACTACGAGCAGTACTTC. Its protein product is CSVYRDTHYEQYF.